The entry that follows covers one TCR beta chain sequence. Its cognate antigen is unknown. These data belong to a study of blood T cells in healthy people across ages. Germline V CDR1 and CDR2: MNHEY, SMNVEV (reference sequence). There are 16 residues in the CDR3. The study recruited healthy Caucasian donors from Russia who were aged about 6 to 95. Total RNA, at least 6 micrograms per sample, came from PBMCs. A second PCR, run for roughly 7 to 12 cycles, used a sample-barcoded 5' primer plus a J-beta primer mix. TCRdb re-called the 5' RACE reads through MiXCR, storing one row per CDR3 protein. The data contain 650,000 to 800,000 distinct CDR3 sequences, over 40% of them seen just once; the ten biggest clones take up about 13%. Study-level findings and limits: Leaving the PBMCs unsorted stopped any conclusive comparison of naive versus antigen-experienced cells. Donors of long life had a larger count of naive CD4+ cells and greater diversity than aged donors.

The chain links TRBV27 to TRBJ2-7; 9 positions match TRBD2. TRBJ2-5 explains the end of the DNA better; the J call may be wrong. Sequencing used blood. The sequence derives from a woman aged 80 or older in good health. This CDR3 is CASSISGSVSRETQYF. The CDR3 nucleotides are TGTGCCAGCAGTATTAGCGGGAGCGTATCCCGAGAGACCCAGTACTTC.